One TCR beta chain is described in this entry. The CDR3 is 15 amino acids. CDR1 and CDR2 (germline): SGHRS, YFSETQ. With V trimmed by 4 bases and J by 2 bases, 4 bases remained unmatched. This record comes from a study of T-cell reconstitution after alpha-beta-depleted transplantation in children. Unique molecular identifiers were used to barcode this TCRbeta library. TCRdb called the PCR reads again in MiXCR, with one record for every CDR3 protein. This sample yields fewer than 550,000 distinct CDR3 sequences, of which 11% are seen a single time; 5% to 6.5% belongs to the top ten. The chain joins TRBV5-1 to TRBJ2-7; 12 bases fit TRBD2. Sequenced material: PBMCs from the stem cell graft donor, taken from the stem cell graft. The sequence came from a human donor who donated a stem cell graft to a child with acute myeloid leukemia. The CDR3 sequence: CASSPASGGAYEQYV. The DNA for the CDR3 is TGCGCCAGCAGCCCAGCTAGCGGGGGGGCCTACGAGCAGTACGTC.